The entry below gives a single TCR beta chain sequence along with its context. Its antigen is not known. The data were taken from a study of cytomegalovirus exposure and HLA in healthy donors. Study-level points and caveats: The study listed 164 cytomegalovirus-associated TCR beta chains. Most TCR sequences were seen very rarely across donors, but some public TCRs occurred in many.

Germline V gene lookup returns CDR1 MGHRA and CDR2 YSYEKL. CDR3 size: 14 residues. J lost 4 bases, V lost 4 bases, and 6 bases had no gene match. Assay used: immunoSEQ multiplex PCR; TCRdb lists only in-frame clones, some missing. The data hold about 130,000 clones, with about 90% observed a single time. The rearrangement links TRBV4-1 to TRBJ1-1; 7 nucleotides match TRBD1. The receptor was derived from a woman in her thirties in good health and CMV-seropositive. Material for sequencing was PBMCs. The CDR3 bases are TGCGCCAGCAGCCGAATCAGGGGGGTCACTGAAGCTTTCTTT. It codes for CASSRIRGVTEAFF.